This record covers a single T cell receptor beta chain. Its antigen is as yet unknown. TCRdb ran MiXCR on the RT-PCR reads and lists one entry per CDR3 protein. The data hold about half a million distinct CDR3 sequences, with 25% observed a single time. The source of the sample is a study of response to subunit inactivated influenza vaccine. The study's findings and limits: Each seasonal influenza vaccination recruits few new T cells, the authors suggested.

The V gene end was trimmed by 3 bases and the J gene end by 3 bases; junction bases not matched to a gene: 2. The V gene's germline CDR1 is DFQATT and CDR2 SNEGSKA (reference sequence). This CDR3 region has 13 residues. The gene calls are TRBV20-1 and TRBJ1-5; 7 bases align to TRBD1. The sample was CD4+ T cells sorted from PBMCs, taken less than 6 days after vaccination. This clonotype originated in a man aged 45-65 years who received an inactivated influenza vaccine. The CDR3 here is CSASDRVNQPQHF. The CDR3 bases are TGCAGTGCTAGCGACAGGGTCAATCAGCCCCAGCATTTT.